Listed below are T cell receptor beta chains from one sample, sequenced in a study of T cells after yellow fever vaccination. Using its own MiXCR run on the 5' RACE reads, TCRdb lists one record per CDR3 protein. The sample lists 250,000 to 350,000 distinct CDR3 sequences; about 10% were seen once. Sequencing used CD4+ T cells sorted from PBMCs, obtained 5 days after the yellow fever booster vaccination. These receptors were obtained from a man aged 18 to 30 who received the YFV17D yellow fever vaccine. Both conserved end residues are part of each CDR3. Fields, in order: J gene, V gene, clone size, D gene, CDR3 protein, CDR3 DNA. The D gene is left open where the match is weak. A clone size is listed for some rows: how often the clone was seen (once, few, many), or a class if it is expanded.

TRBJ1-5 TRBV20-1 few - CSAQNEGGDRKPQHF TGCAGTGCTCAGAACGAAGGCGGGGATCGGAAGCCCCAGCATTTT
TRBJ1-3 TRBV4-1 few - CASSLPGGRNTIYF TGCGCCAGCAGCCTACCCGGGGGAAGAAACACCATATATTTT
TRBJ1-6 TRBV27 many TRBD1 CASKWGTGGSPLHF TGTGCCAGCAAGTGGGGGACAGGGGGTTCACCCCTCCACTTT
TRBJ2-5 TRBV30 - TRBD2 CAWRTSGSQETQYF TGTGCCTGGAGGACTAGCGGCAGCCAAGAGACCCAGTACTTC
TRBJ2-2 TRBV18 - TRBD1 CASSPGTGDTGELFF TGTGCCAGCTCACCAGGGACAGGGGACACCGGGGAGCTGTTTTTT
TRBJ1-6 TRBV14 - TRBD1 CASSQWDRASPLHF TGTGCCAGCAGCCAATGGGACAGGGCTTCACCCCTCCACTTT
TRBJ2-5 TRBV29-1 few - CSVPQGGETQYF TGCAGCGTTCCACAGGGTGGTGAGACCCAGTACTTC
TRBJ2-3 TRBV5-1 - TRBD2 CASSIGTSGPTDTQYF TGCGCCAGCAGCATTGGGACTAGCGGGCCCACAGATACGCAGTATTTT
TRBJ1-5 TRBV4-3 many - CASSQDVGSGQPQHF TGCGCCAGCAGCCAAGACGTGGGTTCGGGGCAGCCCCAGCATTTT
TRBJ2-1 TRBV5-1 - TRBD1 CASSWREGQGFDEQFF TGCGCCAGCAGCTGGAGGGAAGGACAGGGTTTCGATGAGCAGTTCTTC
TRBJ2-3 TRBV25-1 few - CASREQGTDTQYF TGTGCCAGCAGGGAACAGGGCACAGATACGCAGTATTTT
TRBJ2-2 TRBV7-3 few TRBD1 CASSLGGQGMSGELFF TGTGCCAGCAGCTTAGGGGGACAGGGGATGTCCGGGGAGCTGTTTTTT
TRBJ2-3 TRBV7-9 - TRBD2 CASSLPAGVTDTQYF TGTGCCAGCAGCTTGCCAGCGGGGGTCACAGATACGCAGTATTTT
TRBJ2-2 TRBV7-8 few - CASSQAVMDTGELFF TGTGCCAGCAGCCAGGCGGTCATGGACACCGGGGAGCTGTTTTTT
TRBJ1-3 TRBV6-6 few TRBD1 CASSYTFSRTGGNTIYF TGTGCCAGCAGTTACACTTTTTCCCGGACAGGTGGAAACACCATATATTTT
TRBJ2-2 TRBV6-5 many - CASNAGGELFF TGTGCCAGCAATGCAGGGGGGGAGCTGTTTTTT
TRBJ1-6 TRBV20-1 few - CSAPGATYNSPLHF TGCAGTGCCCCCGGGGCCACCTATAATTCACCCCTCCACTTT
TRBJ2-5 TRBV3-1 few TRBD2 CASSQAGLAGGKTQYF TGTGCCAGCAGCCAAGCTGGCCTAGCGGGGGGGAAGACCCAGTACTTC
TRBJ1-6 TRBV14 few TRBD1 CASSPGTGGSSSYNSPLHF TGTGCCAGCAGTCCCGGGACAGGGGGCTCCAGCTCCTATAATTCACCCCTCCACTTT
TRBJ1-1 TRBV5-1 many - CASSLQGSNTEAFF TGCGCCAGCAGCTTGCAGGGTTCGAACACTGAAGCTTTCTTT
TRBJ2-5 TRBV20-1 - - CSARKAGTLEETQYF TGCAGTGCTAGAAAAGCCGGGACCCTTGAAGAGACCCAGTACTTC
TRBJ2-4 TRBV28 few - CASSFNRLAKNIQYF TGTGCCAGCAGTTTTAACCGTCTAGCCAAAAACATTCAGTACTTC
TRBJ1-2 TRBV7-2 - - CASSLVSGVDGYTF TGTGCCAGCAGCTTAGTTAGCGGGGTTGATGGCTACACCTTC
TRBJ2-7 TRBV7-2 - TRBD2 CASSTLAGGEQYF TGTGCCAGCAGTACCTTAGCGGGGGGCGAGCAGTACTTC
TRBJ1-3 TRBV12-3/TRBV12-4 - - CASSSPGVSGNTIYF TGTGCCAGCAGTTCGCCCGGAGTGTCTGGAAACACCATATATTTT